The T cell receptor beta chain described here comes from a study of identical twins. TCRdb ran MiXCR on the 5' RACE reads and lists one entry per CDR3 protein. The repertoire consists of about 530,000 distinct CDR3 sequences, with more than 20% occurring once and the leading ten covering 0.48%. Study outcomes and limitations: Fewer insertions marked abundant cord blood beta clonotypes; young adult naive trended weakly, memory not at all. Out-of-frame alpha sequences common to twins were enriched for low generation probability.

Per the germline V gene, CDR1 is LNHNV and CDR2 is YYDKDF (reference sequence). The CDR3 sequence is 13 residues long. V lost 6 bases and J lost 0, with 9 bases in between. Notes on this clonotype: What it recognizes is unknown.

This same sample was also part of a study on yellow fever vaccine responses in identical twins.

The receptor's source is a young woman in good health. The chain carries TRBV15 and TRBJ2-7; D call uncertain. The sequenced material came from CD4+ T cells sorted from blood. The DNA of the CDR3 is TGTGCCACCAGTACGAACCCCTCCTACGAGCAGTACTTC. Protein: CATSTNPSYEQYF.